The 9 T cell receptor beta chains below come from one sample, sequenced in a study of blood T cells in healthy people across ages. With a J-beta primer mix and a sample-barcoded 5' primer, a second PCR ran about 6 to 11 cycles. TCRdb recomputed calls from the 5' RACE reads with MiXCR, one row per CDR3 protein. The sample records 790,000 or so distinct CDR3 sequences, around 50% being singletons. What was sequenced was blood. Receptor source: a man aged 80 or over in good health.

This clonotype turned up a few times. This sequence joins TRBV9 and TRBJ2-1; the match to TRBD2 covers 7 bases. This CDR3 is 16 amino acids long. V lost 4 bases to trimming and J lost 3 bases; unmatched junction nucleotides: 10. Germline CDR1 reads SGDLS; CDR2 reads YYNGEE. CDR3 sequence reads: CASSTRASGDYNEQFF. DNA of the CDR3: TGTGCCAGCAGCACCCGAGCGAGCGGGGACTACAATGAGCAGTTCTTC.

The V gene is TRBV11-3, the J gene TRBJ2-5; the match to TRBD2 covers 8 bases. The closer fit of TRBJ2-7 to the DNA end suggests the J call may be wrong. The CDR3 runs 17 residues. CDR1 and CDR2 from the germline V gene are SGHNT and YENEEA. CDR3 amino acids: CASSLEPPGLVFVEQYF. DNA for the CDR3: TGTGCCAGCAGCTTGGAACCACCGGGACTAGTATTCGTCGAGCAGTACTTC.

The chain recombines TRBV18 with TRBJ2-5; D may be TRBD2 (6 bases). With 3 bases removed from V and 11 bases from J, the gap between germline ends came to 19 bases. CDR1 is KGHSH, CDR2 LQKENI, per germline. CDR3 length: 14 amino acids. As DNA, the CDR3 is TGTGCCAGCTCACCCTGGGACTTCTACAATGAGCAGTACTTC. This sequence encodes CASSPWDFYNEQYF.

This clonotype showed up just a few times. The V and J genes are TRBV6-1 and TRBJ2-2; TRBD1 might be the D (6 bases). The germline V and J ends were trimmed by 4 bases and 1 base, with 13 bases remaining between them. The germline V gene encodes CDR1 MNHNS and CDR2 SASEGT. The CDR3 is 16 amino acids. The CDR3 bases are TGTGCCAGCAGTGTGTTGCAGGGGCAGAACACCGGGGAGCTGTTTTTT. Amino acid sequence: CASSVLQGQNTGELFF.

V gene TRBV20-1 combines with J gene TRBJ1-5; tentatively, D is TRBD1 (6 bases). The CDR3 has 13 residues. The germline V and J ends were trimmed by 8 bases and 5 bases, with 16 bases remaining between them. CDR1 is DFQATT and CDR2 is SNEGSKA in the germline V gene (reference sequence). The CDR3 DNA sequence: TGCAGTACTTCAGGGGCTGTCGATCAGCCCCAGCATTTT. This encodes CSTSGAVDQPQHF.

The V call is TRBV7-2, the J call TRBJ2-5; no clear D gene. Germline CDR1 is SGHTA and CDR2 is FQGNSA. The germline V and J ends were trimmed by 2 bases and 4 bases, with 11 bases remaining between them. The CDR3 consists of 14 residues. The CDR3 here is CASSLSSPGETQYF. The CDR3 DNA reads as TGTGCCAGCAGCTTAAGCTCTCCCGGAGAGACCCAGTACTTC.

The chain carries TRBV11-3 and TRBJ2-5; D is possibly TRBD2 (5 bases). The J call may be mistaken, given a closer DNA end match to TRBJ2-7. Germline V gene lookup returns CDR1 SGHNT and CDR2 YENEEA. This CDR3 is built from 12 residues. The CDR3 sequence is CASGSGIYEQYF. The CDR3 DNA follows: TGTGCCAGCGGCTCGGGAATCTACGAGCAGTACTTC.

The chain joins TRBV10-3 to TRBJ2-5; 7 positions agree with TRBD1. J was trimmed by 7 bases and V by 5 bases; bases with no gene match: 10. Germline V lookup: CDR1 ENHRY, CDR2 SYGVKD. The CDR3 runs 14 residues. The CDR3 DNA reads TGTGCCATCAGTCAAGCGGACTCAGGGGGGACCCAGTACTTC. It encodes CAISQADSGGTQYF.

The chain joins TRBV3-1 to TRBJ2-1, with D maybe TRBD2 (6 bases). Trimming took 4 bases from V and 12 from J, leaving 13 bases between them. Germline V lookup: CDR1 LGHDT, CDR2 YNNKEL (reference sequence). The CDR3 has 12 residues. CDR3 protein: CASSPGLRGQFF. The CDR3 nucleotides are TGTGCCAGCAGCCCGGGACTTCGGGGGCAGTTCTTC.